This TCR beta chain was obtained from a study of cytomegalovirus exposure and HLA in healthy donors. Looking at the study overall: Within the Caucasian-associated ancestry cluster were about 81% of the roughly 400 genotyped donors.

Overall study findings and caveats: Reportedly, a later analysis found an Asian-associated ancestry cluster had fewer N-insertions than the approximately 600-donor mean. There was a cluster of highly shared sequence variants that was likely a sequencing artifact.

Note on this clone: Its specificity is not known.

This CDR3 is built from 18 residues. V gave up 0 bases and J gave up 3 bases; unmatched junction bases: 10. Germline CDR1 reads SNHLY; CDR2 reads FYNNEI. The PCR contained 60 Vbeta and 13 Jbeta primers. Assay: immunoSEQ multiplex PCR; the TCRdb copy retains only in-frame clones and omits some. The table records 150,000 to 170,000 clones, around 81% of them present only once. The chain is built from TRBV2 and TRBJ1-4, with TRBD1 matching 7 bases. Sequenced sample: PBMCs. This TCR came from a woman aged 40 to 50 in good health and CMV-seropositive. This CDR3 reads CASSEAGVGTGANEKLFF. In nucleotides, the CDR3 is TGTGCCAGCAGTGAAGCGGGCGTGGGCACAGGGGCTAATGAAAAACTGTTTTTT.